The 8 T cell receptor beta chains below were found in one sample sequenced in a study of cytomegalovirus exposure and HLA in healthy donors. Measured with immunoSEQ multiplex PCR; TCRdb has only the in-frame clones, and not every one. The sample has about 150,000 clones, approximately 86% seen once. Input material: PBMCs. The receptor source for this set is a man aged 18 to 35 in good health and CMV-seropositive.

This clone was seen more than once but under ten times. The chain combines TRBV30 with TRBJ1-2; possibly TRBD1 for D (6 bases). Trimming took 0 bases from V and 7 from J, leaving 24 bases between them. Germline CDR1 reads GTSNPN; CDR2 reads SVGIG (reference sequence). There are 17 residues in the CDR3. The CDR3 loop is CAWSVSSGGANKGGYTF. Written as DNA, the CDR3 is TGTGCCTGGAGTGTATCGTCGGGGGGCGCGAATAAAGGTGGCTACACCTTC.

CDR3 in amino acids: CREVGPNYGYTF. Here the CDR3 DNA reads TGTCGTGAGGTAGGCCCTAACTATGGCTACACCTTC. The V call is TRBV19, the J call TRBJ1-2; D remains unclear. The CDR3 runs 12 residues. Germline lookup yields CDR1 LNHDA and CDR2 SQIVND (reference sequence).

As concerns this clone: This CDR3 is also generated by other DNA sequences in the sample. This chain links TRBV13 with TRBJ2-3, with TRBD1 matching over 9 bases. CDR1 and CDR2 from the germline V gene are PRHDT and FYEKMQ (reference sequence). This CDR3 comprises 14 residues. V shed 6 bases, J shed 3 bases, and the junction held 4 bases outside the gene matches. DNA of the CDR3: TGTGCCAGCAGTCTGGGACAGGGAACAGATACGCAGTATTTT. Protein: CASSLGQGTDTQYF.

V gene TRBV6-5 combines with J gene TRBJ2-3; TRBD1 agrees at 7 bases. CDR1 and CDR2 from the germline V gene are MNHEY and SVGAGI. The CDR3 is 14 residues long. V gave up 2 bases and J gave up 3 bases; unmatched junction bases: 2. This chain's CDR3 is CASSYDRETDTQYF. As DNA, the CDR3 is TGTGCCAGCAGTTACGACAGGGAAACAGATACGCAGTATTTT.

The table lists this clone with a few counts. This chain uses TRBV19 with TRBJ2-2; 9 positions match TRBD1. The CDR3 loop spans 18 amino acids. Germline V lookup: CDR1 LNHDA, CDR2 SQIVND (reference sequence). Trimming took 6 bases from V and 0 from J; bases not matched to a gene: 11. The DNA of the CDR3 is TGTGCCAGTAGCCGCGGGACAGGGTCCTCCTCGAACACCGGGGAGCTGTTTTTT. Residues: CASSRGTGSSSNTGELFF.

This chain links TRBV7-6 with TRBJ2-3; maybe TRBD2 (5 bases). Germline V gene data show CDR1 as SGHVS and CDR2 as FNYEAQ. Trimming shortened V by 3 bases and J by 0 bases, and 7 bases separated the two germline ends. This CDR3 contains 14 residues. Written as DNA, the CDR3 is TGTGCCAGCAGCTTTGAGGGAAGCACAGATACGCAGTATTTT. It codes for CASSFEGSTDTQYF.

This clone has a single count. The chain links TRBV7-3 to TRBJ2-7; D possibly corresponds to TRBD1 (5 bases). V was clipped by 0 bases and J by 5 bases, with 8 bases between them. Per germline, CDR1 SGHTA and CDR2 FQGTGA. The CDR3 loop spans 13 amino acids. The CDR3: CASSLTLGDEQYF. The CDR3 bases are TGTGCCAGCAGCTTAACTTTAGGGGACGAGCAGTACTTC.

The CDR3 sequence is CASSHETGTNEQFF. CDR3 nucleotides: TGTGCCAGCAGTCACGAGACAGGAACCAATGAGCAGTTCTTC. This chain uses TRBV6-4 with TRBJ2-1; D may be TRBD1 (6 bases). The CDR3 covers 14 residues. The germline V gene has CDR1 MRHNA and CDR2 SNTAGT. Deletions cut 5 bases from V and 6 bases from J, with 14 bases between.